Listed below are T cell receptor beta chains from one sample, sequenced in a study of T cell responses to AZD1222 COVID-19 vaccine. The data were produced by immunoSEQ multiplex PCR, yet TCRdb's version contains in-frame clones alone and is incomplete. Of over 85,000 clones listed, more than 90% are singletons. The sequencing used peripheral blood, collected 28 days after the second AZD1222 dose. The source of these receptors is an adult who received the AZD1222 COVID-19 vaccine. The CDR3 runs from the conserved cysteine through the conserved F or W. Fields, in order: V gene, clone size, J gene, D gene, CDR3 protein, CDR3 DNA. The D gene is left open where the match is weak. Clone size is stated in some rows and not others, as once, few, many or a class when expanded.

TRBV2,.,TRBJ2-3,TRBD2,CASNGLAGGSSTDTQYF,TGTGCCAGCAACGGACTAGCGGGGGGGTCTAGCACAGATACGCAGTATTTT
TRBV7-6,.,TRBJ1-6,.,CASSLAVTRRGLPSPLHF,TGTGCCAGCAGCTTAGCGGTGACGAGGAGGGGATTACCTTCACCCCTCCACTTT
TRBV10-3,.,TRBJ2-1,TRBD1,CAITGGTGAYNEQFF,TGTGCCATCACTGGGGGGACAGGGGCCTACAATGAGCAGTTCTTC
TRBV27,once,TRBJ2-3,.,CASSPRTHIGTDTQYF,TGTGCCAGCAGTCCAAGGACCCACATCGGCACAGATACGCAGTATTTT
TRBV7-2,.,TRBJ2-7,TRBD2,CASSAGLAGGYEQYF,TGTGCCAGCAGCGCCGGACTAGCGGGGGGCTACGAGCAGTACTTC
TRBV11-2,.,TRBJ1-5,.,CASSLFSSNQPQHF,TGTGCCAGCAGCTTATTTTCCAGCAATCAGCCCCAGCATTTT
TRBV20-1,.,TRBJ2-7,.,CSASGAEVRAYEQYF,TGCAGTGCTAGTGGGGCGGAGGTGAGAGCCTACGAGCAGTACTTC
TRBV7-2,.,TRBJ1-1,.,CASSQTGGGIAEAFF,TGTGCCAGCAGCCAAACGGGGGGAGGGATCGCTGAAGCTTTCTTT
TRBV27,.,TRBJ1-1,.,CASSLLRENTEAFF,TGTGCCAGCAGTTTATTGCGGGAGAACACTGAAGCTTTCTTT
TRBV5-1,few,TRBJ2-7,.,CASSLRISYEQYF,TGCGCCAGCAGCTTGAGAATATCCTACGAGCAGTACTTC
TRBV27,.,TRBJ2-3,.,CASSLPGGPPTDTQYF,TGTGCCAGCAGCTTACCCGGGGGACCCCCCACAGATACGCAGTATTTT
TRBV19,.,TRBJ1-1,.,CASSSLPEVTEAFF,TGTGCCAGTAGTTCGCTCCCGGAGGTCACTGAAGCTTTCTTT
TRBV29-1,.,TRBJ2-7,.,CSAIGPDYEQYF,TGCAGCGCTATAGGGCCTGACTACGAGCAGTACTTC
TRBV6-5,.,TRBJ2-5,.,CASSLGDLETQYF,TGTGCCAGCAGCCTAGGGGATTTGGAGACCCAGTACTTC
TRBV10-2,.,TRBJ1-1,TRBD1,CASRNLGAGGANTEAFF,TGCGCCAGCCGAAACCTGGGAGCAGGGGGCGCGAACACTGAAGCTTTCTTT
TRBV9,.,TRBJ1-3,.,CASSAVGGGNTIYF,TGTGCCAGCAGCGCAGTGGGAGGGGGAAACACCATATATTTT
TRBV7-8,.,TRBJ1-5,.,CASSFQHGSQPQHF,TGTGCCAGCAGCTTTCAGCATGGCAGTCAGCCCCAGCATTTT
TRBV7-2,.,TRBJ1-1,.,CASSWGQNTEAFF,TGTGCCAGCTCCTGGGGACAGAACACTGAAGCTTTCTTT
TRBV7-9,.,TRBJ2-7,.,CASSGHEQYF,TGTGCCAGCTCCGGACACGAGCAGTACTTC
TRBV6-5,.,TRBJ2-2,TRBD1,CASSQGVGTGELFF,TGTGCCAGCAGCCAGGGGGTGGGGACCGGGGAGCTGTTTTTT
TRBV7-9,.,TRBJ2-3,.,CASTLQGRSTDTQYF,TGTGCCAGCACCCTTCAGGGACGGAGCACAGATACGCAGTATTTT
TRBV5-1,.,TRBJ1-6,TRBD1,CASSLSTRDRRSPLHF,TGCGCCAGCAGCTTAAGCACCCGGGACAGGCGTTCACCCCTCCACTTT
TRBV7-2,.,TRBJ1-1,.,CASSLVSGENTEAFF,TGTGCCAGCAGCTTAGTATCCGGGGAGAACACTGAAGCTTTCTTT
TRBV6-5,.,TRBJ2-3,.,CASSRAATTDTQYF,TGTGCCAGCAGCCGGGCAGCTACCACAGATACGCAGTATTTT
TRBV7-3,once,TRBJ2-1,.,CASSLLGVNEQFF,TGTGCCAGCAGCTTACTAGGGGTTAATGAGCAGTTCTTC
TRBV2,.,TRBJ1-1,.,CASSLRLGTEAFF,TGTGCCAGCAGCCTAAGGTTGGGCACTGAAGCTTTCTTT
TRBV7-2,.,TRBJ1-3,.,CASSLEGFSGNTIYF,TGTGCCAGCAGCCTAGAGGGTTTCTCTGGAAACACCATATATTTT
TRBV7-3,.,TRBJ1-1,.,CASSSEGTNTEAFF,TGTGCCAGCAGCTCCGAAGGGACGAACACTGAAGCTTTCTTT
TRBV7-6,.,TRBJ2-7,TRBD2,CASSSTLLAGVNEQYF,TGTGCCAGCAGCTCGACGTTACTAGCGGGGGTAAACGAGCAGTACTTC
TRBV18,.,TRBJ1-1,.,CASSRGARTEAFF,TGTGCCAGCTCACGGGGGGCGCGGACTGAAGCTTTCTTT
TRBV20-1,once,TRBJ1-5,.,CSAAPLDTQHF,TGCAGTGCTGCCCCCTTGGACACCCAGCATTTT
TRBV7-2,.,TRBJ2-7,.,CASSLDRSYEQYF,TGTGCCAGCAGCTTAGACCGCTCCTACGAGCAGTACTTC
TRBV7-7,.,TRBJ2-5,TRBD2,CASSLNPRGEETQYF,TGTGCTAGCAGCTTAAATCCGCGGGGGGAAGAGACCCAGTACTTC
TRBV9,.,TRBJ1-2,TRBD1,CASSVARDSNYGYTF,TGTGCCAGCAGCGTAGCTCGGGACAGCAACTATGGCTACACCTTC
TRBV18,.,TRBJ1-1,TRBD1,CASSSTGTGGITEAFF,TGTGCCAGCTCATCAACCGGGACAGGGGGCATCACTGAAGCTTTCTTT
TRBV4-2,.,TRBJ1-2,.,CASSQEGQNGYTF,TGTGCCAGCAGCCAAGAGGGACAAAACGGCTACACCTTC
TRBV6-6,.,TRBJ2-1,.,CATEGGTDNEQFF,TGTGCCACCGAGGGGGGGACAGACAATGAGCAGTTCTTC
TRBV7-2,.,TRBJ1-5,TRBD1,CASSPRTGGGGNQPQHF,TGTGCCAGCAGCCCCAGGACAGGGGGCGGTGGCAATCAGCCCCAGCATTTT
TRBV10-2,.,TRBJ2-5,TRBD2,CASSELTSGGDGETQYF,TGCGCCAGCAGTGAGCTCACTAGCGGGGGGGACGGAGAGACCCAGTACTTC
TRBV18,.,TRBJ2-5,.,CASSPQGETQYF,TGTGCCAGCTCACCACAGGGAGAGACCCAGTACTTC
TRBV6-5,.,TRBJ1-4,.,CASSPKGRVEKLFF,TGTGCCAGCAGTCCGAAGGGGCGCGTTGAAAAACTGTTTTTT
TRBV13,.,TRBJ1-1,.,CASSRSTEAFF,TGTGCCAGCAGCCGTAGTACTGAAGCTTTCTTT
TRBV25-1,once,TRBJ2-3,TRBD1,CASSEGDRDSDTQYF,TGTGCCAGCAGCGAAGGGGACAGGGACTCAGATACGCAGTATTTT
TRBV6-5,.,TRBJ2-7,.,CASSPRDPGYEQYF,TGTGCCAGCAGCCCCCGGGACCCCGGTTACGAGCAGTACTTC
TRBV5-1,.,TRBJ2-7,TRBD1,CASSSGQGYEQYF,TGCGCCAGCAGCTCTGGACAGGGCTACGAGCAGTACTTC
TRBV30,.,TRBJ1-2,.,CAWRKQGLGGYTF,TGTGCCTGGAGAAAACAGGGACTTGGGGGCTACACCTTC
TRBV28,.,TRBJ2-7,TRBD1,CASSKRQGTLSYEQYF,TGTGCCAGCAGTAAGCGACAGGGAACCCTCTCCTACGAGCAGTACTTC
TRBV27,.,TRBJ1-5,.,CASSALNQPQHF,TGTGCCAGCAGTGCATTGAATCAGCCCCAGCATTTT
TRBV5-4,.,TRBJ1-2,.,CASSFHRDGYTF,TGTGCCAGCAGTTTCCACAGGGACGGCTACACCTTC
TRBV7-2,once,TRBJ1-6,.,CASSPDSRNSPLHF,TGTGCCAGCAGCCCAGACAGTCGGAATTCACCCCTCCACTTT
TRBV5-4,.,TRBJ1-6,.,CASSSRDYNSPLHF,TGTGCCAGCAGCAGCCGGGACTACAATTCACCCCTCCACTTT
TRBV5-4,.,TRBJ2-5,TRBD1,CASSGGTGGFETQYF,TGTGCCAGCAGCGGCGGGACAGGGGGGTTCGAGACCCAGTACTTC
TRBV11-2,.,TRBJ2-7,.,CASSSNYRDEQYF,TGTGCCAGCAGCTCTAATTACAGGGACGAGCAGTACTTC
TRBV5-1,.,TRBJ1-2,TRBD1,CASSLGGTGGYGYTF,TGCGCCAGCAGCTTGGGAGGGACAGGGGGCTATGGCTACACCTTC
TRBV18,.,TRBJ2-7,.,CASSQAAGEQYF,TGTGCCAGCTCACAGGCGGCGGGCGAGCAGTACTTC
TRBV3-1/TRBV3-2,.,TRBJ2-3,TRBD2,CASRLAGGGTDTQYF,TGTGCCAGCAGGTTAGCGGGGGGTGGCACAGATACGCAGTATTTT